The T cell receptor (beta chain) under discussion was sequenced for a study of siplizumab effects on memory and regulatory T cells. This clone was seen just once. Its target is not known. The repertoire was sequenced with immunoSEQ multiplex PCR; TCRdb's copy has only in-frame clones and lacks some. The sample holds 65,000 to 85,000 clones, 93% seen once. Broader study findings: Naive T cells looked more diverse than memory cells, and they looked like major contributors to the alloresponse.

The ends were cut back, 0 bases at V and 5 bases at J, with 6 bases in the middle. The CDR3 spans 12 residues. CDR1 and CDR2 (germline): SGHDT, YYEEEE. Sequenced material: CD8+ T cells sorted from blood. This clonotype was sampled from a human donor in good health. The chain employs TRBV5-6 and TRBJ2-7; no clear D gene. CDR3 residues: CASSLGSHEQYF. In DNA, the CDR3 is TGTGCCAGCAGCTTGGGGTCCCACGAGCAGTACTTC.